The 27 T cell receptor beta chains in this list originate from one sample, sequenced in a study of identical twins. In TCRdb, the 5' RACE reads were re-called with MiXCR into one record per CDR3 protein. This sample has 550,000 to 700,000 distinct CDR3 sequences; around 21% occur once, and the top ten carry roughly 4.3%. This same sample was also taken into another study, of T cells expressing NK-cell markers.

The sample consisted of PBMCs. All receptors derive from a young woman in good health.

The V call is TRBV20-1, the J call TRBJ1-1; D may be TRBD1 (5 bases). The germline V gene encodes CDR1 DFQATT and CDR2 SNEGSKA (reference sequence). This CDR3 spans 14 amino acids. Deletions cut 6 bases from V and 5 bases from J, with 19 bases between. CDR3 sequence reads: CSAINPDSGTEAFF. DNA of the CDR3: TGCAGTGCGATCAACCCTGACAGTGGGACTGAAGCTTTCTTT.

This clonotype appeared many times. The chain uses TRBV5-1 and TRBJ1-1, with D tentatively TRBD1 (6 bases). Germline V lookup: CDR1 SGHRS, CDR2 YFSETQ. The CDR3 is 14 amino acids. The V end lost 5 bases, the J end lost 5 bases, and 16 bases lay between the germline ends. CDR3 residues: CASRPTQGGTEAFF. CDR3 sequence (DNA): TGCGCCAGCAGGCCTACACAGGGAGGTACTGAAGCTTTCTTT.

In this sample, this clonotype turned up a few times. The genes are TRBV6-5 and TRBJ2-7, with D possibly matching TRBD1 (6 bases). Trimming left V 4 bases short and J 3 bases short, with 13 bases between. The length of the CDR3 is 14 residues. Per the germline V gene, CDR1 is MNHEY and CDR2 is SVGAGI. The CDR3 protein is CASSSTGLNYEQYF. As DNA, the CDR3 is TGTGCCAGCAGTTCGACAGGTCTCAACTACGAGCAGTACTTC.

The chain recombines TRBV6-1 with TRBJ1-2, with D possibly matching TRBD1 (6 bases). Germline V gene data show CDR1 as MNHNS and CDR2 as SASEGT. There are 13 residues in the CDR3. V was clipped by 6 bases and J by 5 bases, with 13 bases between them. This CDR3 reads CASSRTGSYGYTF. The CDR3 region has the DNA TGTGCCAGCAGCCGCACAGGGTCTTATGGCTACACCTTC.

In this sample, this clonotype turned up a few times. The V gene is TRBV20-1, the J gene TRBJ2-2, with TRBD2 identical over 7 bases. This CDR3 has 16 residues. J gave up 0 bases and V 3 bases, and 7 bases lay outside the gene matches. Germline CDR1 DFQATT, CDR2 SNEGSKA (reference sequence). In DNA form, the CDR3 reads TGCAGTGCTAGTAAGGCTAGCGGAACGAACACCGGGGAGCTGTTTTTT. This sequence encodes CSASKASGTNTGELFF.

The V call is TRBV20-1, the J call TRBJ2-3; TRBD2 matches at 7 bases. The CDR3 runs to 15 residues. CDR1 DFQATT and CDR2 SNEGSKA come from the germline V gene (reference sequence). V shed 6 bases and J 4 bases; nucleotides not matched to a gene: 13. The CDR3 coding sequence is TGCAGTGCCTTCGCGACTAGCCGCGGCGCAGATACGCAGTATTTT. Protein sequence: CSAFATSRGADTQYF.

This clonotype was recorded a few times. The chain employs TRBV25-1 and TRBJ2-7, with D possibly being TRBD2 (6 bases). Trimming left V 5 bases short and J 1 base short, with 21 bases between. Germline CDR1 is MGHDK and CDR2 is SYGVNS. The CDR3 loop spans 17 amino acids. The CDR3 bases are TGTGCCAGCAGTCCTCAACCCGGATGGGACTCTTCCTACGAGCAGTACTTC. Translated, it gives CASSPQPGWDSSYEQYF.

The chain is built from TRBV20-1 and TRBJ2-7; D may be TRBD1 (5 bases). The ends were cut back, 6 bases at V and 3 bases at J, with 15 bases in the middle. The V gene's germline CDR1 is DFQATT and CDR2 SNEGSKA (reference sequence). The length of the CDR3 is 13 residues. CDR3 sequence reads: CSASKTENYEQYF. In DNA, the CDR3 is TGCAGTGCCAGTAAGACAGAAAACTACGAGCAGTACTTC.

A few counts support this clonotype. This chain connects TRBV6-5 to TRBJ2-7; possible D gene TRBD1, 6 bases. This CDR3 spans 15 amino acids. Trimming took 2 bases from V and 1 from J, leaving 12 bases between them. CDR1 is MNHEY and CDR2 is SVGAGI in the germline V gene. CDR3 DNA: TGTGCCAGCAGTTACCAGTCGGACAGATCCTACGAGCAGTACTTC. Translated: CASSYQSDRSYEQYF.

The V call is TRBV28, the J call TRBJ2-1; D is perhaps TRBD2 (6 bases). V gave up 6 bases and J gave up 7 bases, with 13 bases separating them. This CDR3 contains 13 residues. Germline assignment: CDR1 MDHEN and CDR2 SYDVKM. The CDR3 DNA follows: TGTGCCAGCAGGACGGTGGGGGGTAATGAGCAGTTCTTC. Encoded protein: CASRTVGGNEQFF.

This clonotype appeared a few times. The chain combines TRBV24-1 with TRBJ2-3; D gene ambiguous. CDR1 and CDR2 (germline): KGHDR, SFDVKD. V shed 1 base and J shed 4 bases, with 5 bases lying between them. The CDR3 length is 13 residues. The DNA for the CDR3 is TGTGCCACCAGTGATTTTGTCGCAGATACGCAGTATTTT. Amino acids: CATSDFVADTQYF.

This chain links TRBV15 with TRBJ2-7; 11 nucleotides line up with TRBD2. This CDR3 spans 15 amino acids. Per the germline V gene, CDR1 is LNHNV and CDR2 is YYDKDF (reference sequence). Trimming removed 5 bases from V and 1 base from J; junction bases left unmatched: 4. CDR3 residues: CATSPGTSGSYEQYF. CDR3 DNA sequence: TGTGCCACCAGCCCCGGGACTAGCGGTTCCTACGAGCAGTACTTC.

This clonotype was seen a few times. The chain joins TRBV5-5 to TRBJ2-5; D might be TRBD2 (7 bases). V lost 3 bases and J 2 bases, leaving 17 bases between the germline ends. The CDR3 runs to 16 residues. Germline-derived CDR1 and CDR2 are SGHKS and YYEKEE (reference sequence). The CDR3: CASSWGLADLQETQYF. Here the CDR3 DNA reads TGTGCCAGCAGCTGGGGGCTAGCGGACCTGCAAGAGACCCAGTACTTC.

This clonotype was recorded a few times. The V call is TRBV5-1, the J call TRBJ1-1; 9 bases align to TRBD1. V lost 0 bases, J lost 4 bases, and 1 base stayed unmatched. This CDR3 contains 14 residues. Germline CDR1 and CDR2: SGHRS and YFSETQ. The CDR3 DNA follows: TGCGCCAGCAGCTTGGAGGACAGGGGCACTGAAGCTTTCTTT. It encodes CASSLEDRGTEAFF. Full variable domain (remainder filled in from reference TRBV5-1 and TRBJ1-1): KAGVTQTPRYLIKTRGQQVTLSCSPISGHRSVSWYQQTPGQGLQFLFEYFSETQRNKGNFPGRFSGRQFSNSRSEMNVSTLELGDSALYLCASSLEDRGTEAFFGQGTRLTVV.

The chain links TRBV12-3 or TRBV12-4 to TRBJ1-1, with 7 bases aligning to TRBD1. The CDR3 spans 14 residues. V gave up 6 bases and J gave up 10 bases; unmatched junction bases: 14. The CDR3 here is CASRRDSGLTLAFF. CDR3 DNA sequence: TGTGCCAGCAGACGGGACAGTGGTTTGACTTTAGCTTTCTTT.

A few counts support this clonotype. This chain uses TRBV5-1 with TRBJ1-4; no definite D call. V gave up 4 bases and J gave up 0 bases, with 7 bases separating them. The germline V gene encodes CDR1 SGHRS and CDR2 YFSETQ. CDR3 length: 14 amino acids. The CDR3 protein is CASSPAATNEKLFF. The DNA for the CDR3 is TGCGCCAGCAGCCCGGCGGCAACTAATGAAAAACTGTTTTTT.

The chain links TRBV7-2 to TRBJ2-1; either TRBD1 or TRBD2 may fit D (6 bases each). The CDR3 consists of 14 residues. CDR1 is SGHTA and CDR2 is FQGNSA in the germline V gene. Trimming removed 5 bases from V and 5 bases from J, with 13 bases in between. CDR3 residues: CASSRGAANNEQFF. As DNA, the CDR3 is TGTGCCAGCAGCAGGGGGGCGGCGAACAATGAGCAGTTCTTC.

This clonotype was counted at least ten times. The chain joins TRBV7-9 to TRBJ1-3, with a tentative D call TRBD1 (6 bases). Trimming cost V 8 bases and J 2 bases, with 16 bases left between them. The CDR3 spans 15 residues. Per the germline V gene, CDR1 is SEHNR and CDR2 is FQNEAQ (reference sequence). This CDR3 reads CASGLTGPAGNTIYF. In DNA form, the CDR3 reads TGTGCCAGCGGACTAACAGGGCCTGCTGGAAACACCATATATTTT.

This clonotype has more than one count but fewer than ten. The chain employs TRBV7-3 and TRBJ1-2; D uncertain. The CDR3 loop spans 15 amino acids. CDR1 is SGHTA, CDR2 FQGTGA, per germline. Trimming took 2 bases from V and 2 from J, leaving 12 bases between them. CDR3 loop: CASSLGPSGNYGYTF. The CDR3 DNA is TGTGCCAGCAGCTTAGGACCTTCGGGCAACTATGGCTACACCTTC.

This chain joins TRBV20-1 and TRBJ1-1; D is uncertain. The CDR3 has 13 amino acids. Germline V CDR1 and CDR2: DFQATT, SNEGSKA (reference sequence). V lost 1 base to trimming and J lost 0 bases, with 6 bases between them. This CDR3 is CSARVLLNTEAFF. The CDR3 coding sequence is TGCAGTGCTAGAGTGTTGTTGAACACTGAAGCTTTCTTT.

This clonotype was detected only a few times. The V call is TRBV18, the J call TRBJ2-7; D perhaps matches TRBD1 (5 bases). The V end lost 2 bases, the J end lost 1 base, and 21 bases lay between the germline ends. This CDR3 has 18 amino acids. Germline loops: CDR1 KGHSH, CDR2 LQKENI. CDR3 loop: CASSPRGYPGSRSYEQYF. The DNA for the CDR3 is TGTGCCAGCTCACCAAGGGGTTATCCCGGCTCCCGTTCCTACGAGCAGTACTTC.

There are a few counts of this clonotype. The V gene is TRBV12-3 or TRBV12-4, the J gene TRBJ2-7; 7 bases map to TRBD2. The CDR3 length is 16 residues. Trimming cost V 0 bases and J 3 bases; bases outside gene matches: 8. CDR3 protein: CASSLAYGGDFYEQYF. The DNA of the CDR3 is TGTGCCAGCAGTTTAGCCTATGGGGGGGATTTCTACGAGCAGTACTTC.

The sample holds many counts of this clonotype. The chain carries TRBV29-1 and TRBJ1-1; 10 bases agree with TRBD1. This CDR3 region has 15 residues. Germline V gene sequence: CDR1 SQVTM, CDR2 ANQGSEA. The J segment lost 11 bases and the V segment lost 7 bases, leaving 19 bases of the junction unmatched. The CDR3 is CSASGQGGYTEVAFF. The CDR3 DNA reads TGCAGCGCCTCAGGACAGGGGGGTTACACTGAAGTGGCTTTCTTT.

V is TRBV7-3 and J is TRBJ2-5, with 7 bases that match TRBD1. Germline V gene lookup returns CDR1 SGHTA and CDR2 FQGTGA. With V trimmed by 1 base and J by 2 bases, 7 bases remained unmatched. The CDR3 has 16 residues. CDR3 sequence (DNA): TGTGCCAGCAGCTTAAAGTTTGGGACAGCACAAGAGACCCAGTACTTC. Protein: CASSLKFGTAQETQYF. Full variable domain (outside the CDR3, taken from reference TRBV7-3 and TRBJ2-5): GAGVSQTPSNKVTEKGKYVELRCDPISGHTALYWYRQSLGQGPEFLIYFQGTGAADDSGLPNDRFFAVRPEGSVSTLKIQRTERGDSAVYLCASSLKFGTAQETQYFGPGTRLLVL.

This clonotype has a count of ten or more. CDR3 nucleotide sequence: TGCGCCAGCAGCACTGCCGGGACAGGGTCGTTTGGTGGCTACACCTTC. This codes for CASSTAGTGSFGGYTF. The V gene is TRBV5-1, the J gene TRBJ1-2, with 9 bases identical to TRBD1. Germline-derived CDR1 and CDR2 are SGHRS and YFSETQ. The CDR3 covers 16 residues. V lost 4 bases and J lost 7; bases outside the gene matches: 14.

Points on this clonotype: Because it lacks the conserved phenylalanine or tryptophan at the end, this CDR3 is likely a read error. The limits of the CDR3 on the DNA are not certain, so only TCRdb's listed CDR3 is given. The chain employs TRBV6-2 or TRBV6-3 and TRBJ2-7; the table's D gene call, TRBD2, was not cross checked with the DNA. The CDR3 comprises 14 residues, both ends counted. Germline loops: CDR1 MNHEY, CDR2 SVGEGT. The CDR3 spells CASSYGTSGSDIEL.

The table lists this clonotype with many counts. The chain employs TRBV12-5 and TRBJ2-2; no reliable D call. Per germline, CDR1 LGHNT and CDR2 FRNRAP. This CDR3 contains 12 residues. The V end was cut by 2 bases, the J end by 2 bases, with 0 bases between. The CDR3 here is CASGLNTGELFF. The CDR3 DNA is TGTGCTAGTGGTTTGAACACCGGGGAGCTGTTTTTT.